This T cell receptor beta chain is drawn from a study of cytomegalovirus exposure and HLA in healthy donors. PCR employed 60 Vbeta and 13 Jbeta primers. Produced via immunoSEQ multiplex PCR; TCRdb's table is partial and in-frame only. The data hold more than 95,000 clones, with more than 80% observed a single time. Findings of the study overall: Using a false discovery rate of 0.05, a later analysis showed that approximately 17,000 TCR beta sequences were associated with HLA alleles. Among the sequence variants, a highly shared cluster was likely an artifact of sequencing. The study designated 150 or so TCR beta chains cytomegalovirus-associated.

Details on this clone: The antigen remains unidentified.

This CDR3 has 15 amino acids. Germline loops: CDR1 MDHEN, CDR2 SYDVKM. The junction had 11 bases not matched to a gene; V was cut back by 5 bases and J by 8 bases. The chain joins TRBV28 to TRBJ1-2; 10 bases are shared with TRBD1. The sample comprised PBMCs. This receptor was taken from a man aged 25 to 45 in good health and CMV-seropositive. The CDR3 region has the DNA TGTGCCAGCAGTGTTCTAATCGGGACAGGGGAAGGCTACACCTTC. The encoded protein is CASSVLIGTGEGYTF.